Following are 8 T cell receptor beta chains from one sample sequenced in a study of beta chain features in type 1 diabetes. The investigators reverse transcribed all of the isolated RNA, so they sequenced expressed TCRB transcripts. Only in-frame clones appear in the TCRdb table, and some are missing; sequencing was by immunoSEQ multiplex PCR. The sample consists of 200,000 to 300,000 clones, less than 35% of them appearing once. Source material: central memory CD4+ T cells from blood. The receptors stem from a man in his thirties or forties in good health.

This clone was picked up a small number of times. DNA of the CDR3: TGTGCCAGTAGTAATCCCCCTCTGCGGCCCCAGCATTTT. Amino acid sequence: CASSNPPLRPQHF. V is TRBV19 and J is TRBJ1-5; D unclear. V gave up 4 bases and J gave up 9 bases, with 13 bases separating them. This CDR3 is built from 13 residues. From germline, CDR1 is LNHDA and CDR2 SQIVND (reference sequence).

This clone turned up a few times. The sample holds other DNA sequences that translate to the same CDR3. The gene calls are TRBV30 and TRBJ1-1; the D gene is possibly TRBD1 (5 bases). The CDR3 extends over 13 amino acids. Looked up from germline, CDR1 is GTSNPN and CDR2 is SVGIG (reference sequence). V was shortened by 5 bases and J by 0 bases, with 10 bases between the two germline ends. CDR3 DNA sequence: TGTGCCTGGGATCGACAGTTGAACACTGAAGCTTTCTTT. It encodes CAWDRQLNTEAFF.

This clone was recorded a few times. The chain is built from TRBV6-5 and TRBJ2-5; TRBD2 matches 8 bases. The CDR3 covers 15 residues. Germline V gives CDR1 MNHEY, CDR2 SVGAGI. V was pared by 9 bases and J by 2 bases, with 11 bases of the junction left unmatched. The chain's CDR3 is CASAQSGGGQETQYF. Written as DNA, the CDR3 is TGTGCCAGTGCCCAGTCGGGAGGGGGTCAAGAGACCCAGTACTTC.

This clone was observed a few times. The chain employs TRBV23-1 and TRBJ1-4; D might be TRBD1 (6 bases). TRBV23-1 is labeled an ORF, and its function is uncertain. The CDR3 totals 17 residues. Trimming took 8 bases from V and 0 from J, leaving 19 bases between them. Here the CDR3 DNA reads TGCGCCAGCGATGCCCCCGACAGGATCGCAACTAATGAAAAACTGTTTTTT. Its protein is CASDAPDRIATNEKLFF.

This clone was counted many times. Other DNA sequences in this specimen translate into the identical CDR3. The V and J genes are TRBV7-9 and TRBJ1-1; D remains unclear. Germline V CDR1 and CDR2: SEHNR, FQNEAQ (reference sequence). Between the trimmed V and J ends, which lost 5 bases and 3 bases, there was a span of 10 bases. This CDR3 region has 13 residues. DNA of the CDR3: TGTGCCAGCAGCCCCTCCCGGGACACTGAAGCTTTCTTT. Translating gives CASSPSRDTEAFF.

On this clone itself: The same CDR3 can be traced to other DNA sequences in this sample. J is TRBJ2-2 and V is TRBV7-2, with 8 bases that match TRBD1. Looked up from germline, CDR1 is SGHTA and CDR2 is FQGNSA. Trimming at V came to 3 bases and at J to 1 base, leaving 1 base not matched to a gene. This CDR3 contains 15 residues. CDR3: CASSFGQGNTGELFF. In DNA, the CDR3 is TGTGCCAGCAGCTTCGGACAGGGGAACACCGGGGAGCTGTTTTTT.

This clone turned up a few times. The V call is TRBV18, the J call TRBJ2-4, with 13 bases matching TRBD2. J was trimmed by 6 bases and V by 3 bases; bases with no gene match: 11. The CDR3 consists of 18 residues. Per germline, CDR1 KGHSH and CDR2 LQKENI. The CDR3 here is CASSPTGEGLAGRNIQYF. CDR3 sequence (DNA): TGTGCCAGCTCACCGACAGGGGAGGGACTAGCGGGACGAAACATTCAGTACTTC.

This clone was observed a few times. The chain is built from TRBV4-3 and TRBJ2-3; 10 nucleotides agree with TRBD2. This CDR3 has 16 amino acids. Germline V gene data show CDR1 as LGHNA and CDR2 as YSLEER. J lost 5 bases, V lost 0 bases, and 5 bases had no gene match. CDR3 bases: TGCGCCAGCAGCCAAGAAACTAGCGGGACTGGAGATACGCAGTATTTT. This sequence encodes CASSQETSGTGDTQYF.